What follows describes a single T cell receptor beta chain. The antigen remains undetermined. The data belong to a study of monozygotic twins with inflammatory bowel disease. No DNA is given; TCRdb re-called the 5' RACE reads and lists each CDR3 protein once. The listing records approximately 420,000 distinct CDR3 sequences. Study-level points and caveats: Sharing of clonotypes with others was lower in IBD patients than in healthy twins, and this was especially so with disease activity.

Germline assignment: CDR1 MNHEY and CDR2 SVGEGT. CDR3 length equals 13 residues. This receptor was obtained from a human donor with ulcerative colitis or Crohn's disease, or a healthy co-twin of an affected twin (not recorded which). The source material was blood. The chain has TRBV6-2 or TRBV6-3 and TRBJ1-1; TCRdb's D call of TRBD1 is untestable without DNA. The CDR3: CASSLEGASEAFF.